A selection of T cell receptor beta chains follows, all from one sample in a study of blood T cell repertoires in COVID-19. Sequencing used immunoSEQ multiplex PCR; TCRdb keeps in-frame clones, though not all of them. The sample contains approximately 670,000 clones, about 87% of which appear only once. The sample taken for sequencing was peripheral blood. All receptors derive from a woman aged 18-29 years with acute or convalescent COVID-19. The CDR3 runs from the conserved cysteine through the conserved F or W. D genes are given only for firm matches.

j_gene,v_gene,d_gene,CDR3aa,CDR3nt
TRBJ2-7,TRBV27,NA,CASSLGGAPSEQYF,TGTGCCAGCAGTTTAGGGGGGGCGCCATCCGAGCAGTACTTC
TRBJ2-1,TRBV3-1/TRBV3-2,NA,CASSQELLEYNEQFF,TGTGCCAGCAGCCAAGAATTGTTAGAGTACAATGAGCAGTTCTTC
TRBJ2-7,TRBV28,NA,CASSLRGFPYEQYF,TGTGCCAGCAGTTTAAGGGGTTTCCCCTACGAGCAGTACTTC
TRBJ1-3,TRBV5-6,TRBD1,CASSATGQGYGNTIYF,TGTGCCAGCAGCGCGACGGGACAGGGGTATGGAAACACCATATATTTT
TRBJ2-7,TRBV4-3,NA,CASSLAVQSPYEQYF,TGCGCCAGCAGCCTCGCCGTACAGTCTCCTTACGAGCAGTACTTC
TRBJ1-1,TRBV5-4,NA,CASSFVSNTEAFF,TGTGCCAGCAGCTTTGTATCGAACACTGAAGCTTTCTTT
TRBJ2-7,TRBV30,NA,CAWRVRRGLGEQYF,TGTGCCTGGAGAGTCCGGCGGGGGCTAGGGGAGCAGTACTTC
TRBJ2-2,TRBV27,TRBD1,CASSPKGQGANGELFF,TGTGCCAGCAGTCCGAAGGGACAGGGGGCGAACGGGGAGCTGTTTTTT
TRBJ2-7,TRBV30,NA,CAWTEGEFYEQYF,TGTGCCTGGACCGAAGGGGAATTTTACGAGCAGTACTTC
TRBJ1-6,TRBV6-5,NA,CASSSRGNNSPLHF,TGTGCCAGCAGTTCCCGGGGAAACAATTCACCCCTCCACTTT
TRBJ1-4,TRBV4-1,NA,CASSQGGGGGPEKLFF,TGCGCCAGCAGCCAAGGGGGTGGCGGGGGACCTGAAAAACTGTTTTTT
TRBJ1-5,TRBV5-6,NA,CASSLGESQPQHF,TGTGCCAGCAGCTTGGGGGAGAGTCAGCCCCAGCATTTT
TRBJ1-5,TRBV11-2,NA,CASSQVGRGGNQPQHF,TGTGCCAGCAGCCAGGTAGGTCGGGGGGGCAATCAGCCCCAGCATTTT
TRBJ1-6,TRBV3-1/TRBV3-2,NA,CASSPQLHGYKSPLHF,TGTGCCAGCAGCCCACAACTACACGGGTATAAGTCACCCCTCCACTTT
TRBJ1-2,TRBV28,NA,CASSPRQGGYTF,TGTGCCAGCAGTCCCCGTCAGGGAGGCTACACCTTC
TRBJ2-7,TRBV28,TRBD1,CASSFVDRGYEQYF,TGTGCCAGCAGTTTTGTAGACAGGGGCTACGAGCAGTACTTC
TRBJ1-2,TRBV19,NA,CASSIQAPNYGYTF,TGTGCCAGTAGTATACAGGCCCCTAACTATGGCTACACCTTC
TRBJ1-1,TRBV5-5,NA,CASSLWGVEAFF,TGTGCCAGCAGCTTGTGGGGAGTTGAAGCTTTCTTT
TRBJ2-7,TRBV7-8,NA,CASSLAGEDEQYF,TGTGCCAGCAGCTTAGCAGGGGAAGACGAGCAGTACTTC
TRBJ2-1,TRBV9,TRBD2,CASSQGTSGDHEQFF,TGTGCCAGCAGCCAAGGGACTAGCGGGGATCATGAGCAGTTCTTC
TRBJ1-1,TRBV9,NA,CASSPPSGLNTEAFF,TGTGCCAGCAGCCCACCATCAGGGTTGAACACTGAAGCTTTCTTT
TRBJ1-1,TRBV11-2,NA,CASSPTPEAFF,TGTGCCAGCAGCCCAACTCCTGAAGCTTTCTTT
TRBJ1-2,TRBV7-9,NA,CASSLRGLGGYTF,TGTGCCAGCAGCTTAAGGGGTCTTGGGGGCTACACCTTC
TRBJ2-1,TRBV18,NA,CASSPRPRSSSYNEQFF,TGTGCCAGCTCACCACGACCCAGGTCTTCCTCCTACAATGAGCAGTTCTTC